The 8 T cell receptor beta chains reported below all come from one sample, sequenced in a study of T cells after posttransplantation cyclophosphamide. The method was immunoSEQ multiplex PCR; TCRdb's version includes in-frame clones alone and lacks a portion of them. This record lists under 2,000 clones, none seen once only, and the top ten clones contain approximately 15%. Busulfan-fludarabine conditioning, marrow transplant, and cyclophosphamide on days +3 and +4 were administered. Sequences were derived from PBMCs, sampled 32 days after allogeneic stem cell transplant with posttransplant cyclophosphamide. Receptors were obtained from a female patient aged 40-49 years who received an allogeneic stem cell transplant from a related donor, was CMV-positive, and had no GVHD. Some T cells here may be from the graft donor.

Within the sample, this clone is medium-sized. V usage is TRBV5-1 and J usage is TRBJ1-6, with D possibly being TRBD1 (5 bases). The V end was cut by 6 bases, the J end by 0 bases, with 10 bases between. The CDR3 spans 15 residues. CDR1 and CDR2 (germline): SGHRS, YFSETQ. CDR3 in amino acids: CASKEGSSYNSPLHF. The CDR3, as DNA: TGCGCCAGCAAGGAGGGGAGCTCCTATAATTCACCCCTCCACTTT.

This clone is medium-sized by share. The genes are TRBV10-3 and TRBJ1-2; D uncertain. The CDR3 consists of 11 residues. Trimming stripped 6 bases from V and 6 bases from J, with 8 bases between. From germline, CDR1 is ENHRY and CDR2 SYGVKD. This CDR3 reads CAISQENGYTF. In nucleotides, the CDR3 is TGTGCCATCAGCCAGGAGAATGGCTACACCTTC.

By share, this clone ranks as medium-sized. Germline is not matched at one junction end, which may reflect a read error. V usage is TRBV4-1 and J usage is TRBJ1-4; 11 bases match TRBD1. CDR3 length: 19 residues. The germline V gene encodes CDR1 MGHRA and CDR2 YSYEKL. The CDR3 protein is CASTQTGNRDRGGDEKLFF. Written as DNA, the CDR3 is TGCGCCAGCACCCAAACCGGTAATAGGGACAGGGGGGGGGATGAAAAACTGTTTTTT.

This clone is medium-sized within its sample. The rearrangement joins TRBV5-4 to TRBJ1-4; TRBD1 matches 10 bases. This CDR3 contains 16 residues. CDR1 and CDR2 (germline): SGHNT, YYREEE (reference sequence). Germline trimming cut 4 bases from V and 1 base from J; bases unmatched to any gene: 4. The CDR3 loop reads CASSPDRGLTNEKLFF. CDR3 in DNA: TGTGCCAGCAGCCCTGACAGGGGGCTAACTAATGAAAAACTGTTTTTT. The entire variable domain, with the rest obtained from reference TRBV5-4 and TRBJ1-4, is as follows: ETGVTQSPTHLIKTRGQQVTLRCSSQSGHNTVSWYQQALGQGPQFIFQYYREEENGRGNFPPRFSGLQFPNYSSELNVNALELDDSALYLCASSPDRGLTNEKLFFGSGTQLSVL.

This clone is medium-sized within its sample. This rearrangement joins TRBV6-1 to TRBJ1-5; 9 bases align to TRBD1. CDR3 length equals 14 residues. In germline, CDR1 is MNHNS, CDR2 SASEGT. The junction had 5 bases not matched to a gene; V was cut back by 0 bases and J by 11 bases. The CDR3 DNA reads TGTGCCAGCAGTGAAGCCGGGACAGGGTGGGCCCAGCATTTT. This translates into CASSEAGTGWAQHF.

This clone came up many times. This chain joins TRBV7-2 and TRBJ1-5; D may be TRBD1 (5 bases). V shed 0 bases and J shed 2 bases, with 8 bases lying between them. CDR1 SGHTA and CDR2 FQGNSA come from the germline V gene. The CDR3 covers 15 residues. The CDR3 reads CASSLAGGGNQPQHF. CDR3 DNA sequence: TGTGCCAGCAGCTTAGCGGGGGGAGGCAATCAGCCCCAGCATTTT.

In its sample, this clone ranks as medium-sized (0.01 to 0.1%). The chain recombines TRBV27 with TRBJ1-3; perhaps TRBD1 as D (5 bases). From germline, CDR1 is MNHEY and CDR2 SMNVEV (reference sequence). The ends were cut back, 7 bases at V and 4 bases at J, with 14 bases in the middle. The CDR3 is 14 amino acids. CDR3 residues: CASMTQAAGNTIYF. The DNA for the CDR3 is TGTGCCAGCATGACACAGGCGGCAGGAAACACCATATATTTT.

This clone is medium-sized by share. As DNA, the CDR3 is TGTGCCAGCAGCAAACGACAGGGTGGGTCCGGGGAGCTGTTTTTT. It encodes CASSKRQGGSGELFF. J is TRBJ2-2 and V is TRBV12-3 or TRBV12-4; TRBD1 agrees at 7 bases. The CDR3 is 15 amino acids. After removal of 6 bases from V and 6 bases from J, the junction contained 10 bases not matched to a gene.